Listed below are T cell receptor beta chains from one sample, sequenced in a study of T cells in Graves' hyperthyroidism and ophthalmopathy. MiXCR, applied by TCRdb to the multiplex PCR reads, yields one record per CDR3 protein. Here the sample spans around 700,000 distinct CDR3 sequences, over 35% being singletons. Specimen: blood. All receptors derive from a middle-aged woman with Graves' hyperthyroidism. Each CDR3 is given with its conserved first and last residue. The order of the fields is J gene, D gene, V gene, clone size, CDR3 DNA, CDR3 protein. D genes are given only for firm matches. Only some rows state a clone size, as once, few, many or a class for expanded clones.

>TRBJ2-2|-|TRBV12-3/TRBV12-4|few
TGTGCCAGCAGTTTCGGGTACACCGGGGAGCTGTTTTTT
CASSFGYTGELFF
>TRBJ1-2|-|TRBV19|many
TGTGCCAGTAGTATCAGGGACTATGGCTACACCTTC
CASSIRDYGYTF
>TRBJ1-4|-|TRBV29-1|-
TGCAGCGTCGGACACAGGGACGTATTAGAAAAACTGTTTTTT
CSVGHRDVLEKLFF
>TRBJ2-7|-|TRBV7-9|many
TGTGCCAGCAGCTTAGCGGTGGGCGAGCAGTACTTC
CASSLAVGEQYF
>TRBJ1-4|-|TRBV5-4|few
TGTGCCAGCTCCCGGGACGTTACAACTAATGAAAAACTGTTTTTT
CASSRDVTTNEKLFF
>TRBJ2-7|-|TRBV7-2|many
TGTGCCAGCAGCTTAGATAGCACCGCCTACGAGCAGTACTTC
CASSLDSTAYEQYF
>TRBJ1-1|-|TRBV12-3/TRBV12-4|-
TGTGCCAGCAGGCTAGGGATTCGGGACCCCCCCACGAGAACAGGGGAAGCTTTCTTT
CASRLGIRDPPTRTGEAFF
>TRBJ1-1|-|TRBV28|many
TGTGCCAGCAGTCTCAGACAGGACTTGAACACTGAAGCTTTCTTT
CASSLRQDLNTEAFF
>TRBJ2-1|-|TRBV5-1|-
TGCGCCAGCAGCTTCGAAAGGAATGAGCAGTTCTTC
CASSFERNEQFF
>TRBJ2-2|-|TRBV29-1|many
TGCAGCGTTCAAAACACCGGGGAGCTGTTTTTT
CSVQNTGELFF
>TRBJ2-2|TRBD2|TRBV19|-
TGTGCCAGTATGGATAGCGGGAGGTTGAACACCGGGGAGCTGTTTTTT
CASMDSGRLNTGELFF
>TRBJ1-2|-|TRBV19|few
TGTGCCAGTAGCCACCGGTTTTTGGAACGGGGAGGCTACACCTTC
CASSHRFLERGGYTF
>TRBJ1-3|-|TRBV12-3/TRBV12-4|-
TGTGCCAGCACTCCTAAGAATGGAAACACCATATATTTT
CASTPKNGNTIYF
>TRBJ1-2|TRBD1|TRBV7-2|-
TGTGCCAGCAGCCCCTTGACCGGGACAGGACTCTATGGCTACACCTTC
CASSPLTGTGLYGYTF
>TRBJ2-5|-|TRBV19|many
TGTGCCAGTAAATTTGGGGAAGACGAGACCCAGTACTTC
CASKFGEDETQYF
>TRBJ1-2|-|TRBV28|few
TGTGCCAGCAGTGCGGCGGGGTCTGGCTACACCTTC
CASSAAGSGYTF
>TRBJ1-1|-|TRBV3-1|many
TGTGCCAGCAGCCAAGGGCAGACTGAAGCTTTCTTT
CASSQGQTEAFF
>TRBJ2-2|-|TRBV6-6|-
TGTGCCAGCAGTTACTCGGCGACCACCGGGGAGCTGTTTTTT
CASSYSATTGELFF
>TRBJ2-5|-|TRBV20-1|-
TGCAGTGCTAGCGTGTCGGGGAAAGAGACCCAGTACTTC
CSASVSGKETQYF
>TRBJ2-7|-|TRBV20-1|many
TGCAGTGCTAGAGCTCCGACATGGGACGAGCAGTACTTC
CSARAPTWDEQYF
>TRBJ1-1|-|TRBV29-1|-
TGCAGCGTCGATACAGGGACTGGAAACACTGAAGCTTTCTTT
CSVDTGTGNTEAFF
>TRBJ1-5|-|TRBV7-6|few
TGTGCCAGCAGCGGCCGGGACAAGGGTGTCGTGGATTGCAATCAGCCCCAGCATTTT
CASSGRDKGVVDCNQPQHF
>TRBJ1-3|-|TRBV7-4|-
TGTGCCAGCAGCCAAGGCGGCGGAACCGGGGGTAGGGGAAACACCATATATTTT
CASSQGGGTGGRGNTIYF
>TRBJ2-7|-|TRBV11-1|-
TGTGCCAGCAGCCACCGGGACCTAACTACCTACGAGCAGTACTTC
CASSHRDLTTYEQYF
>TRBJ1-5|-|TRBV10-3|many
TGTGCCATCAATTCCAGGGGTGGTCAGCCCCAGCATTTT
CAINSRGGQPQHF
>TRBJ2-7|TRBD1|TRBV10-3|many
TGTGCCATCAGTGAACGCACAGGGGGCTACGAGCAGTACTTC
CAISERTGGYEQYF
>TRBJ1-2|TRBD1|TRBV4-1|few
TGCGCCAGCAGCCAAGGGACAGGGAAGGTTGGGGGCTATGGCTACACCTTC
CASSQGTGKVGGYGYTF
>TRBJ1-1|-|TRBV20-1|many
TGCAGTGCTAGGACGGGTTCGAACACTGAAGCTTTCTTT
CSARTGSNTEAFF
>TRBJ2-7|TRBD2|TRBV2|-
TGTGCCACCAAACCGGGACTACAGAAATTCGAGCAGTACTTC
CATKPGLQKFEQYF
>TRBJ2-7|-|TRBV4-3|-
TGCGCCAGCAGCCTCACGACGGGTCCCTACGAGCAGTACTTC
CASSLTTGPYEQYF
>TRBJ2-7|TRBD2|TRBV29-1|many
TGCAGCGTGGGGGACTACTCCTACGAGCAGTACTTC
CSVGDYSYEQYF
>TRBJ1-5|-|TRBV2|many
TGTGCCAGCGGGGGAGGGCAGCATTATAGCAATCAGCCCCAGCATTTT
CASGGGQHYSNQPQHF
>TRBJ1-1|-|TRBV19|once
TGTGCCAGTAGTAGAACGGGGGTTCCGGGGGCTGAAGCTTTCTTT
CASSRTGVPGAEAFF
>TRBJ2-7|-|TRBV7-2|many
TGTGCCAGCAGCTTAGGCGTCGGATCCTACGAGCAGTACTTC
CASSLGVGSYEQYF
>TRBJ2-3|-|TRBV14|-
TGTGCCAGCAGCCAAGGGGTTAGCACAGATACGCAGTATTTT
CASSQGVSTDTQYF
>TRBJ2-2|-|TRBV2|-
TGTGCCAGCAGTGTGAGGAACCCCGGGGAGCTGTTTTTT
CASSVRNPGELFF
>TRBJ2-5|TRBD2|TRBV20-1|-
TGCAGTGCTCTAGCGGTGTACCAAGAGATCCAGTACTTC
CSALAVYQEIQYF
>TRBJ1-5|-|TRBV7-8|many
TGTGCCAGCAGTTCGGCTGATCAGCCCCAGCATTTT
CASSSADQPQHF
>TRBJ1-1|-|TRBV28|-
TGTGCCAGCAGCGACGCAGGGGCCGCGGGGGCTTTCTTT
CASSDAGAAGAFF
>TRBJ1-2|TRBD1|TRBV5-1|-
TGTGCCAGCAGTGAAGCGGACAGGGGGCGGGATGGCTACACCTTC
CASSEADRGRDGYTF
>TRBJ2-7|TRBD1|TRBV2|-
TGTGCCAGCAGGGACCCGGGACAGGAGATCTACGAGCAGTACTTC
CASRDPGQEIYEQYF
>TRBJ2-7|-|TRBV7-2|-
TGTGCCAGCAGTTTTGCGGGACTGGCCTCCTACGAGCAGTACTTC
CASSFAGLASYEQYF
>TRBJ2-1|-|TRBV2|few
TGTGCCAGCAGTGGCCCCAATGAGCAGTTCTTC
CASSGPNEQFF
>TRBJ2-5|TRBD2|TRBV20-1|many
TGCAGTGCTAGACCTCTAGCGGCACAAGAGACCCAGTACTTC
CSARPLAAQETQYF
>TRBJ1-1|TRBD1|TRBV2|many
TGTGCCAGCAGTGGACAGGGATTGGACGCTGAAGCTTTCTTT
CASSGQGLDAEAFF
>TRBJ1-2|-|TRBV2|many
TGTGCCAGCAGTGGTGTAGAGAACTATGGCTACACCTTC
CASSGVENYGYTF
>TRBJ2-5|-|TRBV6-6|-
TGTGCCAGCAGCGTTTATAAAGGAGGAGAGGCCCAGTACTTC
CASSVYKGGEAQYF
>TRBJ1-1|-|TRBV14|many
TGTGCCAGCAGCCATACGAACACTGAAGCTTTCTTT
CASSHTNTEAFF
>TRBJ2-5|-|TRBV20-1|-
TGCAGTGCTAGTACCAGTGGGGGGACGGAGACCCAGTACTTC
CSASTSGGTETQYF
>TRBJ2-5|-|TRBV14|few
TGTGCCAGCAGCCAAGGGGTTTCTTTCGGGCAAGAGACCCAGTACTTC
CASSQGVSFGQETQYF